One sample yielded the 9 T cell receptor beta chains listed below, sequenced in a study of shared clonotypes between healthy human individuals. TCRdb's table, derived via immunoSEQ multiplex PCR, lists solely in-frame clones and lacks some. The sample records around 2.1 million clones, about 94% being singletons. Source material: naive CD4+ T cells sorted from blood. Subset here: CD45RA+ positively selected. These receptors were collected from a man between 18 and 29 years old in good health.

The chain has TRBV6-1 and TRBJ2-2; maybe TRBD1 (5 bases). The CDR3 length is 15 residues. CDR1 and CDR2 (germline): MNHNS, SASEGT. Between the trimmed V and J ends, which lost 7 bases and 4 bases, there was a span of 16 bases. CDR3 nucleotide sequence: TGTGCCAGCACCGAAGGTGACAGAGGCACCGGGGAGCTGTTTTTT. Protein sequence: CASTEGDRGTGELFF.

This clone was counted once. The genes are TRBV7-6 and TRBJ1-6; TRBD1 might be the D (6 bases). Germline assignment: CDR1 SGHVS and CDR2 FNYEAQ. V dropped 4 bases and J dropped 5 bases, with 12 bases sitting between them. The CDR3 contains 15 residues. The CDR3 DNA reads TGTGCCAGCAGCTGGTCGGGGGGCGATAATTCACCCCTCCACTTT. Protein sequence: CASSWSGGDNSPLHF.

The chain recombines TRBV30 with TRBJ2-3, with 8 positions matching TRBD2. Per germline, CDR1 GTSNPN and CDR2 SVGIG (reference sequence). The CDR3 has 12 amino acids. Germline trimming cut 5 bases from V and 8 bases from J; bases unmatched to any gene: 6. CDR3 sequence: CAWDLAGGTQYF. For the CDR3, the DNA is TGTGCCTGGGACCTAGCGGGTGGTACGCAGTATTTT.

The chain has TRBV27 and TRBJ1-6; D might be TRBD1 (5 bases). The CDR3 is made up of 12 amino acids. The germline V gene has CDR1 MNHEY and CDR2 SMNVEV (reference sequence). Trimming removed 3 bases from V and 10 bases from J, with 7 bases in between. The CDR3 DNA reads as TGTGCCAGCAGTTTCGGGGGATCACCCCTCCACTTT. This codes for CASSFGGSPLHF.

The V and J genes are TRBV6-5 and TRBJ1-3; TRBD1 matches 7 bases. Germline CDR1 and CDR2: MNHEY and SVGAGI. Trimming took 6 bases from V and 3 from J; bases not matched to a gene: 8. The CDR3 extends over 15 amino acids. The CDR3 nucleotides read TGTGCCAGCAGCCGAGTCCGGACAGGTGGAAACACCATATATTTT. Translating gives CASSRVRTGGNTIYF.

V gene TRBV7-9 combines with J gene TRBJ2-1, with a tentative D call TRBD1 (7 bases). Between the trimmed V and J ends, which lost 11 bases and 5 bases, there was a span of 16 bases. Germline V gene data show CDR1 as SEHNR and CDR2 as FQNEAQ (reference sequence). CDR3 size: 13 residues. The CDR3 protein is CAFRGVRHNEQFF. In nucleotides, the CDR3 is TGTGCCTTCAGGGGGGTACGTCACAATGAGCAGTTCTTC. The entire variable domain, with the rest obtained from reference TRBV7-9 and TRBJ2-1, is as follows: DTGVSQNPRHKITKRGQNVTFRCDPISEHNRLYWYRQTLGQGPEFLTYFQNEAQLEKSRLLSDRFSAERPKGSFSTLEIQRTEQGDSAMYLCAFRGVRHNEQFFGPGTRLTVL.

V gene TRBV9 combines with J gene TRBJ1-2, with 11 bases aligning to TRBD1. The V gene's germline CDR1 is SGDLS and CDR2 YYNGEE. The CDR3 loop spans 14 amino acids. V lost 4 bases to trimming and J lost 6 bases; unmatched junction nucleotides: 5. CDR3 coding DNA: TGTGCCAGCAGCCCAGGACAGGGGGCCAATGGCTACACCTTC. Translation gives CASSPGQGANGYTF.

Turning to this clone: The same CDR3 arises from other DNA sequences in this sample as well. The chain links TRBV5-1 to TRBJ2-7; 12 bases align to TRBD1. After removal of 4 bases from V and 2 bases from J, the junction contained 4 bases not matched to a gene. The CDR3 runs to 15 residues. Germline CDR1 and CDR2: SGHRS and YFSETQ. CDR3 bases: TGCGCCAGCAGCCCCGGGACAGGGGGCGCCTACGAGCAGTACTTC. Residues: CASSPGTGGAYEQYF.

The gene calls are TRBV4-3 and TRBJ2-6; D not certain. The CDR3 has 16 amino acids. Germline V gene lookup returns CDR1 LGHNA and CDR2 YSLEER. The V and J ends lost 3 bases and 0 bases respectively, with 9 bases between them. The DNA for the CDR3 is TGCGCCAGCAGCCAGGGTACGGCCTCTGGGGCCAACGTCCTGACTTTC. Protein: CASSQGTASGANVLTF.